The 3 T cell receptor beta chains in this list originate from one sample, sequenced in a study of identical twins. TCRdb re-called the 5' RACE reads with MiXCR, one entry per CDR3 protein. The data hold approximately 620,000 distinct CDR3 sequences, with over 8.5% observed a single time. These data are also associated with another study on yellow fever vaccine responses in identical twins.

The sample consisted of PBMCs. The receptors originated from a woman younger than 35 in good health.

In this sample, this clonotype turned up a few times. The rearrangement links TRBV5-4 to TRBJ2-1; TRBD2 matches 11 bases. Germline loops: CDR1 SGHNT, CDR2 YYREEE (reference sequence). The V and J ends lost 0 bases and 9 bases, in that order; junction bases with no gene match: 11. CDR3 size: 17 residues. The DNA of the CDR3 is TGTGCCAGCAGCTTGGCCGGTAGCGGGGGGGGCTGGGGTGAGCAGTTCTTC. Amino acids: CASSLAGSGGGWGEQFF.

This clonotype was recorded at least ten times. This rearrangement joins TRBV5-1 to TRBJ1-2; D may be TRBD1 (5 bases). This CDR3 has 16 amino acids. Germline CDR1 is SGHRS and CDR2 is YFSETQ. V dropped 0 bases and J dropped 7 bases, with 19 bases sitting between them. The CDR3 here is CASSLDRTVGPSGYTF. CDR3 DNA sequence: TGCGCCAGCAGCTTGGACAGGACCGTTGGACCATCTGGCTACACCTTC.

In this sample, this clonotype turned up many times. The genes are TRBV20-1 and TRBJ2-7; TRBD2 agrees at 7 bases. This CDR3 has 12 amino acids. V shed 6 bases and J 0 bases; nucleotides not matched to a gene: 2. Per the germline V gene, CDR1 is DFQATT and CDR2 is SNEGSKA (reference sequence). The CDR3 bases are TGCAGTGCGGGGGGGAGCTCCTACGAGCAGTACTTC. This translates into CSAGGSSYEQYF.